The 9 T cell receptor beta chains in this list originate from one sample, sequenced in a study of cytomegalovirus exposure and HLA in healthy donors. The primer mix had 60 Vbeta and 13 Jbeta primers. The data were produced by immunoSEQ multiplex PCR, yet TCRdb's version contains in-frame clones alone and is incomplete. Of under 200,000 clones in the sample, over 75% were seen once. Sequences were obtained from PBMCs. All receptors come from a man aged 40-49 years in good health and CMV-seronegative.

The chain is built from TRBV9 and TRBJ2-3; D is possibly TRBD1 (6 bases). Per germline, CDR1 SGDLS and CDR2 YYNGEE. Trimming removed 4 bases from V and 5 bases from J, with 20 bases in between. The CDR3 sequence is 16 residues long. CDR3 protein: CASSLHPGTKGDTQYF. CDR3 in DNA: TGTGCCAGCAGCCTCCATCCCGGGACAAAGGGAGATACGCAGTATTTT.

The chain links TRBV29-1 to TRBJ2-1; tentatively, D is TRBD1 (5 bases). This CDR3 spans 15 amino acids. CDR1 is SQVTM, CDR2 ANQGSEA, per germline. V lost 0 bases and J 3 bases, leaving 12 bases between the germline ends. This CDR3 reads CSVEDYDSYYNEQFF. CDR3 DNA: TGCAGCGTTGAAGATTATGACAGTTACTACAATGAGCAGTTCTTC.

This rearrangement joins TRBV11-2 to TRBJ2-7; 10 positions match TRBD1. V was pared by 5 bases and J by 4 bases, with 20 bases of the junction left unmatched. The CDR3 contains 19 residues. Germline assignment: CDR1 SGHAT and CDR2 FQNNGV. The CDR3 bases are TGTGCCAGCAGCCCGGCCGGGCGACAGGGGGCCCTCCAACTATACGAGCAGTACTTC. Translated: CASSPAGRQGALQLYEQYF.

This clone has more than one count but fewer than ten. This CDR3 reads CASSRSGTSGGETETQYF. CDR3 DNA sequence: TGTGCCAGCAGTAGATCCGGGACTAGCGGGGGGGAAACGGAGACCCAGTACTTC. The chain recombines TRBV2 with TRBJ2-5, with 16 positions matching TRBD2. CDR1 and CDR2 from the germline V gene are SNHLY and FYNNEI. This CDR3 spans 18 amino acids. With V trimmed by 5 bases and J by 5 bases, 11 bases remained unmatched.

The gene calls are TRBV9 and TRBJ2-3; 11 bases agree with TRBD2. Germline V gene data show CDR1 as SGDLS and CDR2 as YYNGEE. V shed 3 bases and J 4 bases; nucleotides not matched to a gene: 16. This CDR3 is 19 amino acids long. CDR3 residues: CASSETPFSGGAPPDTQYF. The CDR3 DNA sequence: TGTGCCAGCAGCGAGACCCCCTTTAGCGGGGGGGCACCCCCAGATACGCAGTATTTT.

This clone was seen only once. The rearrangement uses TRBV7-2 and TRBJ2-7; maybe TRBD1 (6 bases). Germline assignment: CDR1 SGHTA and CDR2 FQGNSA. V lost 1 base to trimming and J lost 0 bases, with 13 bases between them. This CDR3 has 16 residues. CDR3 residues: CASSLEGVTSSYEQYF. As DNA, the CDR3 is TGTGCCAGCAGCTTAGAGGGGGTTACGAGCTCCTACGAGCAGTACTTC.

The chain carries TRBV9 and TRBJ2-6; 7 positions agree with TRBD1. V shed 3 bases and J 0 bases; nucleotides not matched to a gene: 12. This CDR3 spans 19 amino acids. Germline CDR1 reads SGDLS; CDR2 reads YYNGEE. Here the CDR3 DNA reads TGTGCCAGCAGCGCACAGGGGCCCTCCTACCGCTCTGGGGCCAACGTCCTGACTTTC. Protein product: CASSAQGPSYRSGANVLTF.

V is TRBV5-5 and J is TRBJ1-1, with a possible D match to TRBD1 (6 bases). The CDR3 extends over 15 amino acids. Germline V gene lookup returns CDR1 SGHKS and CDR2 YYEKEE (reference sequence). V was pared by 1 base and J by 1 base, with 11 bases between. The CDR3 bases are TGTGCCAGCAGCTTGTACGACAGGACGAACACTGAAGCTTTCTTT. Protein sequence: CASSLYDRTNTEAFF. Together with reference TRBV5-5 and TRBJ1-1, the CDR3 gives the full variable domain: DAGVTQSPTHLIKTRGQQVTLRCSPISGHKSVSWYQQVLGQGPQFIFQYYEKEERGRGNFPDRFSARQFPNYSSELNVNALLLGDSALYLCASSLYDRTNTEAFFGQGTRLTVV.

This clone was picked up a small number of times. V and J are TRBV6-1 and TRBJ2-1; 11 nucleotides align to TRBD1. The germline V gene has CDR1 MNHNS and CDR2 SASEGT. The CDR3 totals 16 residues. V lost 0 bases to trimming and J lost 7 bases; unmatched junction nucleotides: 5. CDR3 sequence (DNA): TGTGCCAGCAGTGAAGCGCTAGGGACAGGGGGAAATGAGCAGTTCTTC. Its protein product is CASSEALGTGGNEQFF.